Following are 13 T cell receptor beta chains from one sample sequenced in a study of cytomegalovirus exposure and HLA in healthy donors. PCR was performed using 60 Vbeta and 13 Jbeta primers. Clones were sequenced by immunoSEQ multiplex PCR, and TCRdb holds only the in-frame ones, with some missing. The data hold approximately 61,000 clones, with around 78% observed a single time. Sequencing was done on a sample of PBMCs. The origin of the receptors is a man younger than 35 in good health and CMV-seropositive.

The CDR3 DNA is TGTGCCAGCAGCTTAACCTTGTCTAGCGGGAGGGCCAACGAGCAGTTCTTC. Its protein product is CASSLTLSSGRANEQFF. The V call is TRBV7-6, the J call TRBJ2-1, with 12 bases fitting TRBD2. The CDR3 runs 17 residues. The junction had 12 bases not matched to a gene; V was cut back by 2 bases and J by 10 bases. Germline CDR1 reads SGHVS; CDR2 reads FNYEAQ.

The rearrangement joins TRBV6-1 to TRBJ1-1, with 8 positions matching TRBD1. Germline V gives CDR1 MNHNS, CDR2 SASEGT. This CDR3 has 13 amino acids. After removal of 6 bases from V and 8 bases from J, the junction contained 8 bases not matched to a gene. The chain's CDR3 is CASSTGTGKEAFF. CDR3 in DNA: TGTGCCAGCAGCACCGGGACAGGAAAGGAAGCTTTCTTT.

The chain joins TRBV4-2 to TRBJ2-1; possibly TRBD2 for D (6 bases). Germline CDR1 is LGHNA and CDR2 is YNFKEQ. The V gene lost 4 bases and the J gene lost 5 bases, with 18 bases spanning the gap. The CDR3 extends over 16 amino acids. In DNA form, the CDR3 reads TGTGCCAGCAGCCGCTTGGGTAGCGGAGACCACAATGAGCAGTTCTTC. It yields the protein CASSRLGSGDHNEQFF.

A remark on this clone: Because the CDR3's place on the DNA is in doubt, the DNA is left out and the CDR3 is given as listed by TCRdb. The J gene is TRBJ1-3, the V gene TRBV7-9; TRBD1 reflects the table's D call only, with no check against the DNA. The CDR3 totals 13 residues, both ends included. CDR1 is SEHNR and CDR2 is FQNEAQ in the germline V gene (reference sequence). The CDR3 sequence: CASSFGSGNTIYF.

This clone was detected only a few times. The CDR3 DNA is TGTGCCAGCAGTACAGGGAGCGGGGCCAACGTCCTGACTTTC. Residues: CASSTGSGANVLTF. V and J are TRBV6-6 and TRBJ2-6; a possible D gene is TRBD1 (6 bases). Germline loops: CDR1 MNHNY, CDR2 SVGAGI (reference sequence). V lost 5 bases, J lost 4 bases, and 9 bases lay in between. This CDR3 contains 14 residues.

The chain couples TRBV6-5 to TRBJ2-5; 11 nucleotides agree with TRBD2. The CDR3 loop spans 14 amino acids. V lost 5 bases and J lost 5; bases outside the gene matches: 4. Germline lookup yields CDR1 MNHEY and CDR2 SVGAGI. The CDR3 region has the DNA TGTGCCAGCAGTCTAGCGGGGGGCCGGGAGACCCAGTACTTC. As protein: CASSLAGGRETQYF.

The V call is TRBV10-3, the J call TRBJ1-1; D perhaps matches TRBD1 (6 bases). Germline V gives CDR1 ENHRY, CDR2 SYGVKD. The CDR3 runs 15 residues. Deletions cut 5 bases from V and 0 bases from J, with 13 bases between. The CDR3 reads CAISMGQTMNTEAFF. CDR3 nucleotides: TGTGCCATCAGTATGGGACAAACAATGAACACTGAAGCTTTCTTT.

Details on this clone: Relative to the germline gene, one junction end is altered; a read error may explain this. V usage is TRBV7-7 and J usage is TRBJ2-5; possible D gene TRBD2, 6 bases. Germline CDR1 is SSHAT and CDR2 is FNYEAQ (reference sequence). This CDR3 has 15 residues. The CDR3 reads CASSLEGGVWETQYF. CDR3 coding DNA: TGTGCTAGCAGCTTAGAGGGCGGGGTCTGGGAGACCCAGTACTTC.

In its sample, this clone was seen a few times. This chain connects TRBV28 to TRBJ2-7; the match to TRBD1 covers 7 bases. The V segment lost 4 bases and the J segment 7 bases; nucleotides outside the gene matches: 7. The CDR3 loop spans 13 amino acids. The germline CDR1 and CDR2 sequences are MDHEN and SYDVKM. CDR3 in DNA: TGTGCCAGCAGTTCTCGACAGGGATGGGAGCAGTACTTC. As protein: CASSSRQGWEQYF.

A few counts support this clone. The chain is built from TRBV7-3 and TRBJ2-7; 7 bases are shared with TRBD2. With V trimmed by 0 bases and J by 5 bases, 1 base remained unmatched. Germline V gene lookup returns CDR1 SGHTA and CDR2 FQGTGA. The CDR3 totals 13 residues. This chain's CDR3 is CASSLTGGNEQYF. In nucleotides, the CDR3 is TGTGCCAGCAGCTTAACGGGGGGGAACGAGCAGTACTTC. The entire variable domain, with the rest obtained from reference TRBV7-3 and TRBJ2-7, is as follows: GAGVSQTPSNKVTEKGKYVELRCDPISGHTALYWYRQSLGQGPEFLIYFQGTGAADDSGLPNDRFFAVRPEGSVSTLKIQRTERGDSAVYLCASSLTGGNEQYFGPGTRLTVT.

The J gene is TRBJ1-1, the V gene TRBV6-5; D call uncertain. The CDR3 runs 15 residues. The V gene's germline CDR1 is MNHEY and CDR2 SVGAGI. Trimming pared 2 bases from V and 1 base from J, leaving 11 bases between. CDR3 sequence reads: CASSYGGWGNTEAFF. The CDR3, as DNA: TGTGCCAGCAGTTACGGCGGGTGGGGGAACACTGAAGCTTTCTTT.

The chain employs TRBV5-1 and TRBJ2-1; 15 positions match TRBD2. The CDR3 is made up of 15 amino acids. Germline-derived CDR1 and CDR2 are SGHRS and YFSETQ. V dropped 4 bases and J dropped 10; count of bases not matched to a gene: 6. The chain's CDR3 is CASSGPGLAGGEQFF. The DNA for the CDR3 is TGCGCCAGCAGCGGGCCGGGACTAGCGGGAGGCGAGCAGTTCTTC.

This clone was recorded only once. The chain couples TRBV2 to TRBJ1-1; weak D call: TRBD1 (5 bases). CDR3 size: 14 residues. V was pared by 8 bases and J by 5 bases, with 18 bases between. In germline, CDR1 is SNHLY, CDR2 FYNNEI. CDR3 in DNA: TGTGCCAGCCGCAGGTCGGAAGGGGTTACTGAAGCTTTCTTT. Encoded protein: CASRRSEGVTEAFF. The variable domain in full, with the rest retrieved from reference TRBV2 and TRBJ1-1, is EPEVTQTPSHQVTQMGQEVILRCVPISNHLYFYWYRQILGQKVEFLVSFYNNEISEKSEIFDDQFSVERPDGSNFTLKIRSTKLEDSAMYFCASRRSEGVTEAFFGQGTRLTVV.